A single sample gave rise to the 6 T cell receptor beta chains below, sequenced in a study of blood T cell repertoires in COVID-19 (dated by TCRdb to about 2020). Library generation was performed with the immunoSEQ multiplex PCR assay. TCRdb re-hosts the immuneACCESS table, in-frame sequences only. Its copies lack some clones; in the studies checked, an unresolved V gene accounts for under half of them, and the cause for the rest is not known. The sample data list about 230,000 clones, and approximately 90% of these were observed just once. Jointly, the top ten make up roughly a tenth of the sample. Material for sequencing was PBMCs or T cells enriched from blood (not recorded which). The receptor source for this set is a man aged 30 to 39 who had recovered from COVID-19.

The rearrangement links TRBV10-3 to TRBJ2-1, with unresolved D. Trimming stripped 0 bases from V and 0 bases from J, with 12 bases between. Germline V gene lookup returns CDR1 ENHRY and CDR2 SYGVKD. There are 17 residues in the CDR3. In DNA, the CDR3 is TGTGCCATCAGTGAGTCTTCGGCGGTGTCCTCCTACAATGAGCAGTTCTTC. Translated: CAISESSAVSSYNEQFF.

The chain carries TRBV6-5 and TRBJ1-4, with D possibly matching TRBD1 (6 bases). This CDR3 is built from 14 residues. The ends were cut back, 8 bases at V and 5 bases at J, with 15 bases in the middle. Germline CDR1 reads MNHEY; CDR2 reads SVGAGI. For the CDR3, the DNA is TGTGCCAGCCGATTGGGGGCCCTAAATGAAAAACTGTTTTTT. As protein: CASRLGALNEKLFF.

The CDR3 DNA reads TGCAGCGTTGAGGGACAGGGGGAACGAGGAGGATATGAGACCCAGTACTTC. Translated: CSVEGQGERGGYETQYF. The chain is built from TRBV29-1 and TRBJ2-5; TRBD1 matches 11 bases. The CDR3 runs 17 residues. J gave up 5 bases and V 3 bases, and 14 bases lay outside the gene matches. The V gene's germline CDR1 is SQVTM and CDR2 ANQGSEA.

The V gene is TRBV25-1, the J gene TRBJ2-3; TRBD2 agrees at 8 bases. This CDR3 region has 13 residues. Germline V gene lookup returns CDR1 MGHDK and CDR2 SYGVNS. Trimming took 8 bases from V and 0 from J; bases not matched to a gene: 1. The CDR3 is CASSSGSTDTQYF. CDR3 bases: TGTGCCAGCTCTAGCGGGAGCACAGATACGCAGTATTTT.

This chain connects TRBV28 to TRBJ2-2, with D perhaps TRBD1 (6 bases). V lost 5 bases and J lost 4, with 17 bases in between. Germline V gene sequence: CDR1 MDHEN, CDR2 SYDVKM. The CDR3 sequence is 16 residues long. CDR3 loop: CASSNRVQVGTGELFF. The CDR3 DNA sequence: TGTGCCAGCAGTAACAGGGTCCAGGTGGGCACCGGGGAGCTGTTTTTT. Based on the CDR3 plus reference TRBV28 and TRBJ2-2, the full variable domain is DVKVTQSSRYLVKRTGEKVFLECVQDMDHENMFWYRQDPGLGLRLIYFSYDVKMKEKGDIPEGYSVSREKKERFSLILESASTNQTSMYLCASSNRVQVGTGELFFGEGSRLTVL.

This clone was counted only a few times. The V and J genes are TRBV11-2 and TRBJ2-5; D is unclear. V shed 1 base and J shed 2 bases, with 8 bases lying between them. Germline V gives CDR1 SGHAT, CDR2 FQNNGV. There are 14 residues in the CDR3. The CDR3 DNA is TGTGCCAGCAGCTTAGCGACAACACAAGAGACCCAGTACTTC. This gives the protein CASSLATTQETQYF.